Included here is one T cell receptor beta chain sequence, with context. This sample was included in a study of blood T cell repertoires in COVID-19. The protocol was immunoSEQ multiplex PCR, while the TCRdb copy is restricted to in-frame clones and leaves out a portion. The sample records approximately 150,000 clones, around 81% being singletons. In germline, CDR1 is SEHNR, CDR2 FQNEAQ (reference sequence). The CDR3 consists of 15 residues. Trimming took 6 bases from V and 4 from J; bases not matched to a gene: 10. Sequencing input: peripheral blood. V gene TRBV7-9 combines with J gene TRBJ1-2; 8 bases map to TRBD1. The clonotype was recovered from a man aged 60-69 years with active or convalescent COVID-19. Here the CDR3 DNA reads TGTGCCAGCAGTCGTATTCTCACAGGGGGCTATGGCTACACCTTC. The encoded protein is CASSRILTGGYGYTF.